This is a list of T cell receptor beta chains from one sample in a study of cytomegalovirus exposure and HLA in healthy donors. Method: immunoSEQ multiplex PCR; TCRdb's copy keeps in-frame clones and lacks some. The sample has some 130,000 clones; less than 85% are singletons. Sequenced input: PBMCs. The receptors were gathered from a woman aged 55-70 years in good health and CMV-seropositive. Each CDR3 is given with its conserved first and last residue. The D gene is left open where the match is weak. Clone size is stated in some rows and not others, as once, few, many or a class when expanded.

v_gene,abundance,j_gene,d_gene,CDR3nt,CDR3aa
TRBV14,-,TRBJ1-1,-,TGTGCCAGCAGCCAACGTCCCCTCGGCGGAGCTTTCTTT,CASSQRPLGGAFF
TRBV7-3,-,TRBJ2-1,TRBD2,TGTGCCAGCAGCTTGGCTAGCGGACTCAATGAGCAGTTCTTC,CASSLASGLNEQFF
TRBV6-1,-,TRBJ2-7,TRBD2,TGTGCCAGCAGTGGGTCACGGCTAGCGGGAGCCTACGAGCAGTACTTC,CASSGSRLAGAYEQYF
TRBV6-4,-,TRBJ2-2,-,TGTGCCAGCAGTCCCGTTTTCCCGGGCACCGGGGAGCTGTTTTTT,CASSPVFPGTGELFF
TRBV5-4,-,TRBJ2-1,TRBD1,TGTGCCAGCAGCTTGGACAGGGGGGCCTACAATGAGCAGTTCTTC,CASSLDRGAYNEQFF
TRBV7-7,-,TRBJ2-7,-,TGTGCCAGCAGCTTAGGGGGGGAAGGGTTCTCCTACGAGCAGTACTTC,CASSLGGEGFSYEQYF
TRBV5-1,-,TRBJ2-3,-,TGCGCCAGCAGCGAGGGCTGGAGCACAGATACGCAGTATTTT,CASSEGWSTDTQYF
TRBV18,once,TRBJ2-7,-,TGTGCCAGCTCACCAGACAGCTACTACGAGCAGTACTTC,CASSPDSYYEQYF
TRBV29-1,-,TRBJ2-3,-,TGCAGCGTTGAAGCCATACAGGGTACAGATACGCAGTATTTT,CSVEAIQGTDTQYF
TRBV5-1,-,TRBJ2-5,-,TGCGCCAGCAGCTTGGCTGGGCAGGGAGAGACCCAGTACTTC,CASSLAGQGETQYF
TRBV6-1,-,TRBJ2-2,TRBD2,TGTGCCAGCAGTTGGTCTAGCGGGACGGGCGGGGAGCTGTTTTTT,CASSWSSGTGGELFF
TRBV15,-,TRBJ2-3,TRBD2,TGTGCCACCAGCAGTCAGGGGACTAGCGGGGATTACACAGATACGCAGTATTTT,CATSSQGTSGDYTDTQYF
TRBV5-6,few,TRBJ2-7,-,TGTGCCAGCAGCTTACTAGCGGGACAGGGCGAGCAGTACTTC,CASSLLAGQGEQYF
TRBV25-1,-,TRBJ1-2,-,TGTGCCAGCAGTGATAAGGAGGTTGGCTATGGCTACACCTTC,CASSDKEVGYGYTF
TRBV5-3,-,TRBJ1-4,TRBD1,TGTGCCAGAAGCCCCGGACAGGGACCTAATGAAAAACTGTTTTTT,CARSPGQGPNEKLFF
TRBV2,-,TRBJ2-2,TRBD1,TGTGCCAGCAGGGACAGGGGGCGCGGCACCGGGGAGCTGTTTTTT,CASRDRGRGTGELFF
TRBV30,-,TRBJ1-1,-,TGTGCCTGGACTACAGGGATGGAGACTGAAGCTTTCTTT,CAWTTGMETEAFF
TRBV2,few,TRBJ2-3,TRBD2,TGTGCCAGCAAGGCTAGCGGGAGCACAGATACGCAGTATTTT,CASKASGSTDTQYF
TRBV4-2,-,TRBJ2-7,TRBD2,TGTGCCAGCAGCCAAGATCCGGGAGGGGGCTACGAGCAGTACTTC,CASSQDPGGGYEQYF
TRBV5-1,-,TRBJ1-1,-,TGCGCCAGCAGCTTGAGGCAGGGGTCCCTGAACACTGAAGCTTTCTTT,CASSLRQGSLNTEAFF
TRBV7-9,-,TRBJ2-5,-,TGTGCCAGCAGCTTAGCGGAGGTGTACCAAGAGACCCAGTACTTC,CASSLAEVYQETQYF
TRBV5-1,-,TRBJ2-2,-,TGCGCCAGCAGCTCCGGGTTCTCGAACACCGGGGAGCTGTTTTTT,CASSSGFSNTGELFF
TRBV28,-,TRBJ1-1,-,TGTGCCAGCAGTTCTCCCGCTGAAGCTTTCTTT,CASSSPAEAFF
TRBV18,few,TRBJ2-4,-,TGTGCCAGCTCACCAGGATCCCAGGGGCAAAACATTCAGTACTTC,CASSPGSQGQNIQYF
TRBV19,-,TRBJ1-2,-,TGTGCTTCACAGGGTTTCTATGGCTACACCTTC,CASQGFYGYTF
TRBV27,-,TRBJ2-2,TRBD1,TGTGCCAGCACCCCGGGGGACAGGTACACCGGGGAGCTGTTTTTT,CASTPGDRYTGELFF
TRBV7-9,-,TRBJ2-7,-,TGTGCCAGCACAAGGGGGGGAGGGGAGGACTACGAGCAGTACTTC,CASTRGGGEDYEQYF
TRBV5-1,-,TRBJ2-2,TRBD2,TGCGCCAGCAGCTTGCGCCTAGCGGGTACAGGGGAGCTGTTTTTT,CASSLRLAGTGELFF
TRBV18,-,TRBJ1-1,-,TGTGCCAGCTCACCAACAGGGATGCGGAACACTGAAGCTTTCTTT,CASSPTGMRNTEAFF
TRBV18,-,TRBJ2-1,TRBD1,TGTGCCAGCTCACCAGCAGGGGGCGGTTGGTATGAGCAGTTCTTC,CASSPAGGGWYEQFF
TRBV28,-,TRBJ2-5,-,TGTGCCACCTCCCTGAGACATAACCAAGAGACCCAGTACTTC,CATSLRHNQETQYF
TRBV14,-,TRBJ2-1,-,TGTGCCAGCAGCCAAGCGGTCTTAAGGGGCAATGAGCAGTTCTTC,CASSQAVLRGNEQFF
TRBV6-1,few,TRBJ1-5,-,TGTGCCAGCAGCCTTAGGGGGAACGATCAGCCCCAGCATTTT,CASSLRGNDQPQHF
TRBV5-1,-,TRBJ2-6,-,TGCGCCAGCAGCTCGGACGGGAGCTCTGGGGCCAACGTCCTGACTTTC,CASSSDGSSGANVLTF
TRBV4-2,-,TRBJ1-5,-,TGTGCCAGCAGCCAAGATCTGGGGCGGAGCAATCAGCCCCAGCATTTT,CASSQDLGRSNQPQHF
TRBV6-5,-,TRBJ2-7,-,TGTGCCAGCAGCGGAGGGTCCCACGAGCAGTACTTC,CASSGGSHEQYF
TRBV15,-,TRBJ2-1,TRBD2,TGTGCCACCGGACTAGCGGAAAGCAATGAGCAGTTCTTC,CATGLAESNEQFF
TRBV10-3,few,TRBJ2-1,TRBD2,TGTGCCACACTTGACGGCGGGAGAGGTTACTCCTACAATGAGCAGTTCTTC,CATLDGGRGYSYNEQFF
TRBV18,-,TRBJ2-3,TRBD1,TGTGCCAGCTCACCCGGGACAGGCTCCACAGATACGCAGTATTTT,CASSPGTGSTDTQYF
TRBV29-1,-,TRBJ2-7,-,TGCAGCGCCCGGACAGGGAGGGCCCTCGAGCAGTACTTC,CSARTGRALEQYF
TRBV28,-,TRBJ1-5,TRBD1,TGTGCCAGCAGCCAAGACAGGGCACTACTGAATCAGCCCCAGCATTTT,CASSQDRALLNQPQHF
TRBV27,-,TRBJ1-1,-,TGTGCCAGCAGTTTAGGGTTCGAGGGCCAGGCTGAAGCTTTCTTT,CASSLGFEGQAEAFF
TRBV29-1,-,TRBJ2-3,TRBD1,TGCAGCGCCAGGGGACAGGGGGTTTCTACAGATACGCAGTATTTT,CSARGQGVSTDTQYF
TRBV10-3,few,TRBJ1-1,TRBD1,TGTGCCATCAGAGGACAGGCGGTCACTGAAGCTTTCTTT,CAIRGQAVTEAFF